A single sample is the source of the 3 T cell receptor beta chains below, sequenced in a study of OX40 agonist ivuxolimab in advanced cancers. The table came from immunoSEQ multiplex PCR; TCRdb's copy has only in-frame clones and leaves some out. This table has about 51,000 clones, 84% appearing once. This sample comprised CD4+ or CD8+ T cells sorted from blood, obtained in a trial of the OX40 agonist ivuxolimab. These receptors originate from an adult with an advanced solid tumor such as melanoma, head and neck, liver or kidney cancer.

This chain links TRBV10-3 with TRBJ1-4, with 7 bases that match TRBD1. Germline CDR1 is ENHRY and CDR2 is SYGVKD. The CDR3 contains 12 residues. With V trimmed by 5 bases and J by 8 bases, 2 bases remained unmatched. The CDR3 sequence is CAISLQGEKLFF. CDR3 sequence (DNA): TGTGCCATCAGTTTACAGGGGGAAAAACTGTTTTTT.

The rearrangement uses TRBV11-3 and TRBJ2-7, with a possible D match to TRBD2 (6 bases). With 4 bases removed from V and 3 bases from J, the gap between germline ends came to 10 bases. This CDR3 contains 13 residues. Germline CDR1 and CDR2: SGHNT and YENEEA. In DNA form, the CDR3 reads TGTGCCAGCAGCTCCCGGGGAGGCTACGAGCAGTACTTC. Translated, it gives CASSSRGGYEQYF. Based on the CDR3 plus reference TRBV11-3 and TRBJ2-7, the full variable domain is EAGVVQSPRYKIIEKKQPVAFWCNPISGHNTLYWYLQNLGQGPELLIRYENEEAVDDSQLPKDRFSAERLKGVDSTLKIQPAELGDSAVYLCASSSRGGYEQYFGPGTRLTVT.

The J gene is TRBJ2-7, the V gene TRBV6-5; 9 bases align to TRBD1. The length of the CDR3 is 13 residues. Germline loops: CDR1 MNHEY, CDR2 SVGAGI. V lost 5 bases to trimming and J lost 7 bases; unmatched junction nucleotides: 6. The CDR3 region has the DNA TGTGCCAGCAGTGAGGGACAGGGAGTGGAGCAGTACTTC. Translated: CASSEGQGVEQYF.